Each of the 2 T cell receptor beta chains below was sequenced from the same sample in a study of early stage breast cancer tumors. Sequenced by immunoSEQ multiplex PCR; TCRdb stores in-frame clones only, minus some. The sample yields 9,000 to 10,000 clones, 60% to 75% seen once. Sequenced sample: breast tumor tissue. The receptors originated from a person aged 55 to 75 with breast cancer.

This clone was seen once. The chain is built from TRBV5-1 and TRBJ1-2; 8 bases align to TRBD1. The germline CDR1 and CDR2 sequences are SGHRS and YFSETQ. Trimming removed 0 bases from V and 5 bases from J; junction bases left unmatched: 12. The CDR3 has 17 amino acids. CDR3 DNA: TGCGCCAGCAGCTTGGGGAACGCCGGACAGGGAGCTTATGGCTACACCTTC. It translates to CASSLGNAGQGAYGYTF.

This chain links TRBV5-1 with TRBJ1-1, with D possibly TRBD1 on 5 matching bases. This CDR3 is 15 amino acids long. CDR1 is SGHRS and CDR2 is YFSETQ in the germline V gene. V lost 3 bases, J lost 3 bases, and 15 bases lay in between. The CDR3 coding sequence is TGCGCCAGCAGCTCGGGGGAGGCAGACCACACTGAAGCTTTCTTT. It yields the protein CASSSGEADHTEAFF.